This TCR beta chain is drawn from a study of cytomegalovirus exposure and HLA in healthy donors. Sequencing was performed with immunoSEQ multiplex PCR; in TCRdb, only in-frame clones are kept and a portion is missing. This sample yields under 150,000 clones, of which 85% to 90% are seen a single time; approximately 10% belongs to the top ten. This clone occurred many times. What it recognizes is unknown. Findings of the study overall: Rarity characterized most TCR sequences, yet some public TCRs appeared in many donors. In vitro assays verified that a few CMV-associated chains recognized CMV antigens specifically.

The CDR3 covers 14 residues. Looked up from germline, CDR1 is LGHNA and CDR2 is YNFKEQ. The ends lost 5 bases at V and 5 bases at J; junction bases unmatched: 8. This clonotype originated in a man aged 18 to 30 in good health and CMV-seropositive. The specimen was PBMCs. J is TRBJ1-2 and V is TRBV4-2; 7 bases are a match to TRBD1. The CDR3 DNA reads TGTGCCAGCAGCTCCCCAGGGGGTGGATATGGCTACACCTTC. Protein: CASSSPGGGYGYTF.